These T cell receptor beta chains were read from a single sample in a study of shared clonotypes between healthy human individuals. This table comes from immunoSEQ multiplex PCR, and its TCRdb copy is limited to in-frame clones, with some not included. Of 2.3 million or so clones in the sample, over 85% were seen once. Sequenced: naive CD4+ T cells from PBMCs. The source of these receptors is a man between 18 and 35 years old in good health. Some clones in this sample may be carry-over from other donors' samples. Both conserved end residues are part of each CDR3. D genes are given only for firm matches. Rows give clone size only sometimes, using once, few, many, or a class for an expanded clone.

>TRBV7-6|NA|TRBJ2-1|NA
CASSPEPWLYEQFF
TGTGCCAGCAGCCCAGAGCCGTGGCTCTATGAGCAGTTCTTC
>TRBV9|NA|TRBJ2-7|NA
CASSVGPQTYEQYF
TGTGCCAGCAGCGTCGGACCCCAAACCTACGAGCAGTACTTC
>TRBV7-9|NA|TRBJ1-1|NA
CASSLLGNTEAFF
TGTGCCAGCAGCTTACTCGGAAACACTGAAGCTTTCTTT
>TRBV5-1|few|TRBJ2-1|TRBD2
CASSLSFGTSGTNEQFF
TGCGCCAGCAGCTTGTCCTTCGGGACTAGCGGGACGAATGAGCAGTTCTTC
>TRBV19|NA|TRBJ2-1|NA
CASSLPTSINWDEQFF
TGTGCCAGTAGCCTCCCAACTAGCATCAATTGGGATGAGCAGTTCTTC
>TRBV18|NA|TRBJ2-5|NA
CASSPLLSGKGTQYF
TGTGCCAGCTCACCTCTGCTCTCGGGCAAGGGGACCCAGTACTTC
>TRBV28|NA|TRBJ2-5|TRBD2
CASSKAGVQETQYF
TGTGCCAGCAGTAAAGCGGGAGTACAAGAGACCCAGTACTTC
>TRBV5-4|NA|TRBJ2-7|TRBD2
CASSLVGRDYEQYF
TGTGCCAGCAGCTTGGTAGGGAGGGACTACGAGCAGTACTTC
>TRBV14|once|TRBJ2-7|NA
CASSQQGYEQYF
TGTGCCAGCAGCCAGCAGGGCTACGAGCAGTACTTC
>TRBV5-6|NA|TRBJ2-5|TRBD2
CASTDGGETQYF
TGTGCCAGTACGGACGGGGGGGAGACCCAGTACTTC
>TRBV6-1|NA|TRBJ1-3|NA
CASSELDLSGNTIYF
TGTGCCAGCAGTGAATTGGATCTCTCTGGAAACACCATATATTTT
>TRBV11-3|NA|TRBJ2-3|NA
CASSLASGTDTQYF
TGTGCCAGCAGCTTAGCTAGCGGCACAGATACGCAGTATTTT
>TRBV27|once|TRBJ2-7|NA
CASGSYYEQYF
TGTGCCAGCGGGTCCTACTACGAGCAGTACTTC
>TRBV6-6|NA|TRBJ2-7|TRBD1
CASSTGQGVMYEQYF
TGTGCCAGCAGTACGGGACAGGGGGTTATGTACGAGCAGTACTTC
>TRBV19|NA|TRBJ2-7|NA
CASRGLLSYEQYF
TGTGCCAGTAGGGGTCTCTTATCCTACGAGCAGTACTTC
>TRBV15|NA|TRBJ2-3|NA
CATSSGFADTQYF
TGTGCCACCAGCAGCGGATTCGCAGATACGCAGTATTTT
>TRBV6-5|few|TRBJ1-5|NA
CATKSGDQPQHF
TGTGCCACCAAGTCAGGGGATCAGCCCCAGCATTTT
>TRBV5-1|NA|TRBJ1-2|NA
CASSWDSSGRYTF
TGCGCCAGCAGCTGGGACTCTAGCGGGAGGTACACCTTC
>TRBV7-2|NA|TRBJ2-1|NA
CASSFETRHEQFF
TGTGCCAGCAGTTTCGAGACTAGACATGAGCAGTTCTTC
>TRBV7-3|NA|TRBJ1-1|TRBD1
CASSPQGVNTEAFF
TGTGCCAGCAGCCCACAGGGGGTGAACACTGAAGCTTTCTTT
>TRBV6-1|NA|TRBJ2-2|NA
CASSQQGLTTGELFF
TGTGCCAGCAGCCAGCAGGGGTTGACCACCGGGGAGCTGTTTTTT
>TRBV7-3|NA|TRBJ2-5|TRBD1
CASSYGTGQGETQYF
TGTGCCAGCAGCTACGGGACAGGGCAAGGAGAGACCCAGTACTTC
>TRBV15|once|TRBJ2-1|NA
CATSRPSGSQRDEQFF
TGTGCCACCAGCAGACCTTCAGGGTCGCAAAGGGATGAGCAGTTCTTC
>TRBV7-3|NA|TRBJ1-1|NA
CASSLIGAGRNTEAFF
TGTGCCAGCAGCTTAATTGGGGCAGGGAGGAACACTGAAGCTTTCTTT
>TRBV27|NA|TRBJ2-5|TRBD2
CASSLFRAGEETQYF
TGTGCCAGCAGTTTATTCAGGGCGGGGGAGGAGACCCAGTACTTC
>TRBV5-1|NA|TRBJ2-7|TRBD1
CASSSRPGQVYEQYF
TGCGCCAGCAGCTCTCGGCCCGGACAGGTCTACGAGCAGTACTTC
>TRBV7-6|NA|TRBJ2-3|TRBD2
CASSHGRLAFGDTQYF
TGTGCCAGCAGCCATGGGCGACTAGCGTTTGGAGATACGCAGTATTTT
>TRBV27|NA|TRBJ1-2|NA
CASSLLGGRGGYTF
TGTGCCAGCAGCCTGCTGGGGGGGCGAGGAGGCTACACCTTC
>TRBV10-2|NA|TRBJ2-7|NA
CATSGAWEQYF
TGCGCCACCAGTGGCGCGTGGGAGCAGTACTTC
>TRBV2|NA|TRBJ2-7|TRBD2
CATKGLAYEQYF
TGTGCCACCAAGGGACTAGCGTACGAGCAGTACTTC
>TRBV6-4|once|TRBJ2-1|NA
CASSEGGNSFNEQFF
TGTGCCAGCAGTGAAGGCGGGAATAGCTTTAATGAGCAGTTCTTC
>TRBV5-1|NA|TRBJ2-3|NA
CASSLELVGTDTQYF
TGCGCCAGCAGCTTGGAGCTGGTTGGCACAGATACGCAGTATTTT
>TRBV15|once|TRBJ2-5|NA
CATAFGLETQYF
TGTGCCACCGCGTTCGGGTTAGAGACCCAGTACTTC
>TRBV7-9|NA|TRBJ1-2|TRBD1
CASSWSAGGGYTF
TGTGCCAGCAGCTGGAGCGCAGGGGGTGGCTACACCTTC
>TRBV4-1|NA|TRBJ2-1|TRBD2
CASSQPGLAGGDNEQFF
TGCGCCAGCAGCCAGCCCGGACTAGCGGGAGGGGACAATGAGCAGTTCTTC
>TRBV18|NA|TRBJ1-3|NA
CASSTTVRGSGNTIYF
TGTGCCAGCTCAACCACGGTCAGGGGCTCTGGAAACACCATATATTTT
>TRBV7-9|NA|TRBJ1-2|NA
CASSLGPVYGYTF
TGTGCCAGCAGCTTAGGGCCGGTCTATGGCTACACCTTC
>TRBV9|once|TRBJ2-7|NA
CASSVGGTYEQYF
TGTGCCAGCAGCGTTGGAGGTACCTACGAGCAGTACTTC
>TRBV5-4|once|TRBJ2-3|TRBD1
CASSNPTGYNTDTQYF
TGTGCCAGCAGCAACCCGACAGGGTATAACACAGATACGCAGTATTTT
>TRBV7-9|NA|TRBJ2-2|TRBD2
CASSKKGLAGGSTGELFF
TGTGCCAGCAGCAAGAAAGGACTAGCGGGAGGTAGCACCGGGGAGCTGTTTTTT
>TRBV4-1|NA|TRBJ2-5|TRBD2
CASSQGILAGAGETQYF
TGCGCCAGCAGCCAAGGGATACTAGCGGGAGCCGGAGAGACCCAGTACTTC
>TRBV2|NA|TRBJ2-7|TRBD2
CASRGTSGMFEQYF
TGTGCCAGCAGAGGGACTAGCGGGATGTTCGAGCAGTACTTC
>TRBV12-5|once|TRBJ2-5|TRBD2
CASAPGRGYETQYF
TGTGCTAGTGCCCCGGGGAGGGGCTACGAGACCCAGTACTTC
>TRBV4-3|once|TRBJ2-2|NA
CASSQEYVHENTGELFF
TGCGCCAGCAGCCAAGAGTACGTCCACGAGAACACCGGGGAGCTGTTTTTT
>TRBV5-1|NA|TRBJ1-1|NA
CASSLAGIDTEAFF
TGCGCCAGCAGCTTGGCAGGGATTGACACTGAAGCTTTCTTT
>TRBV7-2|NA|TRBJ2-1|TRBD2
CASSLSPGLPNNEQFF
TGTGCCAGCAGCTTATCTCCGGGACTACCAAACAATGAGCAGTTCTTC